This T cell receptor (beta chain) appears in the sequencing data of a study of regulatory T cells in long-lasting Graves disease. The study's findings and limits: When disease was persistent, TRBV28, TRBJ1-2 and TRBJ2-5 were the favored segments.

This clonotype was picked up a small number of times. Its antigen is as yet unknown. The sample's time point: newly diagnosed GD, antithyroid drugs for less than 3 months. Researchers made the TCR library from RNA that was extracted from PBMCs. Through Arm-PCR of CDR3 regions and iRepertoire HTBI primers, TCR beta libraries were built. MiXCR was run by TCRdb on the multiplex PCR reads, yielding one entry per CDR3 protein. Found here are around 470,000 distinct CDR3 sequences, approximately 14% of them singletons; the top ten hold around a sixth. Germline assignment: CDR1 MNHNS and CDR2 SASEGT. V lost 5 bases, J lost 2 bases, and 12 bases lay in between. CDR3 length: 14 residues. These records were also assigned to another study, of T cells in Graves' hyperthyroidism and ophthalmopathy.

The rearrangement joins TRBV6-1 to TRBJ1-1, with D possibly matching TRBD1 (5 bases). Specimen: peripheral blood mononuclear cells (PBMCs), collected at new diagnosis, from a patient treated with antithyroid drugs. The sequence was collected from a woman aged 45-65 years with Graves disease. The CDR3 region has the DNA TGTGCCAGCAGTAATAGACAGAGCAACACTGAAGCTTTCTTT. Translated: CASSNRQSNTEAFF.